These T cell receptor beta chains were read from a single sample in a study of cytomegalovirus exposure and HLA in healthy donors. Produced via immunoSEQ multiplex PCR; TCRdb's table is partial and in-frame only. The table has around 130,000 clones, over 75% seen once. Sample: PBMCs. Receptors were obtained from a woman aged 40 to 55 in good health and CMV-seronegative. Both conserved end residues are part of each CDR3. The order of the fields is D gene, CDR3 length, clone size, V gene, J gene, CDR3 protein, CDR3 DNA. D genes are given only for firm matches. Clone size, where shown, is once, few, many, or a class for clones that have expanded.

d_call: -
cdr3_length: 16
clone_size: once
v_call: TRBV7-9
j_call: TRBJ2-5
cdr3_aa: CASSSLPTGYQETQYF
cdr3_nt: TGTGCCAGCAGCTCCCTCCCGACGGGGTACCAAGAGACCCAGTACTTC

d_call: TRBD2
cdr3_length: 14
clone_size: -
v_call: TRBV11-3
j_call: TRBJ2-1
cdr3_aa: CASSPTSGHNEQFF
cdr3_nt: TGTGCCAGCAGCCCAACTAGCGGGCACAATGAGCAGTTCTTC

d_call: TRBD1
cdr3_length: 14
clone_size: -
v_call: TRBV7-2
j_call: TRBJ2-7
cdr3_aa: CASSRWDRAYEQYF
cdr3_nt: TGTGCCAGCAGCCGATGGGACAGAGCCTACGAGCAGTACTTC

d_call: TRBD2
cdr3_length: 14
clone_size: -
v_call: TRBV30
j_call: TRBJ2-1
cdr3_aa: CAWSVGTTYNEQFF
cdr3_nt: TGTGCCTGGAGTGTTGGGACTACCTACAATGAGCAGTTCTTC

d_call: -
cdr3_length: 13
clone_size: -
v_call: TRBV19
j_call: TRBJ2-7
cdr3_aa: CASSSHLGQVRDF
cdr3_nt: TGTGCCAGTAGTTCCCACTTGGGACAAGTCAGGGACTTC

d_call: -
cdr3_length: 12
clone_size: -
v_call: TRBV7-9
j_call: TRBJ1-1
cdr3_aa: CSSSLRVSEAFF
cdr3_nt: TGTTCCAGCAGCTTACGTGTTTCTGAAGCTTTCTTT

d_call: TRBD1
cdr3_length: 14
clone_size: few
v_call: TRBV28
j_call: TRBJ2-5
cdr3_aa: CASSRDRLAETQYF
cdr3_nt: TGTGCCAGCAGTCGGGACAGGTTGGCAGAGACCCAGTACTTC

d_call: -
cdr3_length: 14
clone_size: -
v_call: TRBV27
j_call: TRBJ2-7
cdr3_aa: CASGLQGGSYEQYF
cdr3_nt: TGTGCCAGCGGCTTACAGGGTGGCTCCTACGAGCAGTACTTC

d_call: -
cdr3_length: 14
clone_size: once
v_call: TRBV4-1
j_call: TRBJ2-5
cdr3_aa: CASSRGQSQETQYF
cdr3_nt: TGCGCCAGCAGCCGCGGACAGAGCCAAGAGACCCAGTACTTC

d_call: TRBD1
cdr3_length: 15
clone_size: -
v_call: TRBV7-9
j_call: TRBJ1-1
cdr3_aa: CASSRERGLWGEAFF
cdr3_nt: TGTGCCAGCAGCCGGGAGAGGGGGCTCTGGGGGGAAGCTTTCTTT

d_call: TRBD2
cdr3_length: 13
clone_size: -
v_call: TRBV5-8
j_call: TRBJ2-1
cdr3_aa: CASRGLAGDEQFF
cdr3_nt: TGTGCCAGTAGGGGACTAGCGGGAGATGAGCAGTTCTTC

d_call: -
cdr3_length: 14
clone_size: -
v_call: TRBV7-2
j_call: TRBJ2-5
cdr3_aa: CASSLVAGIETQYF
cdr3_nt: TGTGCCAGCAGCTTAGTTGCGGGGATAGAGACCCAGTACTTC

d_call: TRBD2
cdr3_length: 14
clone_size: -
v_call: TRBV29-1
j_call: TRBJ2-7
cdr3_aa: CSVYTGTSGSEQYF
cdr3_nt: TGCAGCGTTTACACCGGGACTAGCGGGAGCGAGCAGTACTTC

d_call: -
cdr3_length: 14
clone_size: -
v_call: TRBV15
j_call: TRBJ2-1
cdr3_aa: CATSRGLVVDEQFF
cdr3_nt: TGTGCCACCAGCAGAGGACTAGTTGTCGATGAGCAGTTCTTC

d_call: TRBD1
cdr3_length: 14
clone_size: few
v_call: TRBV6-5
j_call: TRBJ2-7
cdr3_aa: CASSDGDRMYEQYF
cdr3_nt: TGTGCCAGCAGTGATGGGGACAGGATGTACGAGCAGTACTTC

d_call: -
cdr3_length: 15
clone_size: -
v_call: TRBV28
j_call: TRBJ1-5
cdr3_aa: CASSLLGTGNQPQHF
cdr3_nt: TGTGCCAGCAGTTTATTAGGAACAGGCAATCAGCCCCAGCATTTT

d_call: TRBD2
cdr3_length: 14
clone_size: few
v_call: TRBV5-5
j_call: TRBJ2-1
cdr3_aa: CASSLLAGENEQFF
cdr3_nt: TGTGCCAGCAGCCTACTAGCGGGAGAGAATGAGCAGTTCTTC

d_call: TRBD2
cdr3_length: 16
clone_size: once
v_call: TRBV18
j_call: TRBJ2-7
cdr3_aa: CASSPPHLAGAYEQYF
cdr3_nt: TGTGCCAGCTCACCACCGCACCTAGCGGGAGCATACGAGCAGTACTTC

d_call: -
cdr3_length: 15
clone_size: few
v_call: TRBV10-1
j_call: TRBJ2-7
cdr3_aa: CASSDYPGTGYEQYF
cdr3_nt: TGCGCCAGCAGCGACTATCCCGGGACTGGCTACGAGCAGTACTTC

d_call: TRBD2
cdr3_length: 16
clone_size: -
v_call: TRBV10-1
j_call: TRBJ2-2
cdr3_aa: CASGEWTSGNTGELFF
cdr3_nt: TGCGCCAGCGGTGAGTGGACTAGCGGGAACACCGGGGAGCTGTTTTTT

d_call: -
cdr3_length: 15
clone_size: -
v_call: TRBV12-1
j_call: TRBJ1-5
cdr3_aa: CASSPDYFGDQPQHF
cdr3_nt: TGTGCCAGCAGCCCAGACTATTTCGGCGATCAGCCCCAGCATTTT

d_call: -
cdr3_length: 15
clone_size: once
v_call: TRBV6-5
j_call: TRBJ1-2
cdr3_aa: CASTSPREPFYGYTF
cdr3_nt: TGTGCCAGCACCTCACCGCGGGAGCCATTCTATGGCTACACCTTC

d_call: -
cdr3_length: 12
clone_size: -
v_call: TRBV5-4
j_call: TRBJ1-1
cdr3_aa: CASNSGRSEAFF
cdr3_nt: TGTGCCAGCAACTCCGGTCGGTCTGAAGCTTTCTTT

d_call: -
cdr3_length: 23
clone_size: -
v_call: TRBV21-1
j_call: TRBJ2-3
cdr3_aa: CASSKALSTERSYWDLSTDTQYF
cdr3_nt: TGTGCCAGCAGCAAAGCTTTGAGTACTGAGCGGTCCTATTGGGATCTTAGCACAGATACGCAGTATTTT

d_call: TRBD2
cdr3_length: 14
clone_size: few
v_call: TRBV6-4
j_call: TRBJ2-5
cdr3_aa: CASRSLAGKETQYF
cdr3_nt: TGTGCCAGCAGATCACTAGCGGGTAAAGAGACCCAGTACTTC

d_call: TRBD2
cdr3_length: 17
clone_size: -
v_call: TRBV9
j_call: TRBJ2-7
cdr3_aa: CASSARPTSGASYEQYF
cdr3_nt: TGTGCCAGCAGCGCCCGGCCTACTAGCGGGGCCTCCTACGAGCAGTACTTC

d_call: -
cdr3_length: 12
clone_size: -
v_call: TRBV7-9
j_call: TRBJ2-1
cdr3_aa: CSSSFADNEQFF
cdr3_nt: TGTTCCAGCAGCTTTGCGGACAATGAGCAGTTCTTC

d_call: TRBD1
cdr3_length: 16
clone_size: -
v_call: TRBV7-8
j_call: TRBJ2-3
cdr3_aa: CASSFSGTGPTDTQYF
cdr3_nt: TGTGCCAGCAGCTTCAGCGGGACAGGGCCCACAGATACGCAGTATTTT

d_call: TRBD1
cdr3_length: 15
clone_size: -
v_call: TRBV7-2
j_call: TRBJ1-2
cdr3_aa: CASSSRTGFNYGYTF
cdr3_nt: TGTGCCAGCAGCTCCCGGACAGGGTTTAACTATGGCTACACCTTC

d_call: -
cdr3_length: 18
clone_size: -
v_call: TRBV19
j_call: TRBJ1-3
cdr3_aa: CASSMNGADSSSGNTIYF
cdr3_nt: TGTGCCAGTAGTATGAATGGGGCGGACAGCTCCTCTGGAAACACCATATATTTT

d_call: TRBD1
cdr3_length: 15
clone_size: once
v_call: TRBV5-1
j_call: TRBJ2-3
cdr3_aa: CASSLGQGLTDTQYF
cdr3_nt: TGCGCCAGCAGCTTGGGACAGGGTCTCACAGATACGCAGTATTTT

d_call: -
cdr3_length: 16
clone_size: -
v_call: TRBV7-9
j_call: TRBJ2-3
cdr3_aa: CASSLDYFTSTDTQYF
cdr3_nt: TGTGCCAGCAGCTTAGATTACTTTACTAGCACAGATACGCAGTATTTT

d_call: TRBD2
cdr3_length: 15
clone_size: -
v_call: TRBV7-2
j_call: TRBJ2-3
cdr3_aa: CASSSGLAEKDTQYF
cdr3_nt: TGTGCCAGCAGCTCGGGACTAGCGGAGAAGGACACGCAGTATTTT

d_call: TRBD1
cdr3_length: 16
clone_size: -
v_call: TRBV28
j_call: TRBJ1-3
cdr3_aa: CATRDPGTVRGHTIYF
cdr3_nt: TGTGCCACCAGGGACCCAGGGACAGTCCGGGGTCACACCATATATTTT

d_call: -
cdr3_length: 14
clone_size: -
v_call: TRBV10-3
j_call: TRBJ2-7
cdr3_aa: CAISEVGSPYEQYF
cdr3_nt: TGTGCCATCAGTGAGGTCGGGAGTCCCTACGAGCAGTACTTC

d_call: TRBD1
cdr3_length: 16
clone_size: once
v_call: TRBV7-9
j_call: TRBJ1-3
cdr3_aa: CSSSFPTGVAGNTIYF
cdr3_nt: TGTTCCAGCAGCTTCCCGACAGGGGTGGCTGGAAACACCATATATTTT

d_call: -
cdr3_length: 15
clone_size: -
v_call: TRBV28
j_call: TRBJ1-4
cdr3_aa: CASSLSYATNEKLFF
cdr3_nt: TGTGCCAGCAGCTTATCCTATGCAACTAATGAAAAACTGTTTTTT

d_call: -
cdr3_length: 15
clone_size: once
v_call: TRBV11-3
j_call: TRBJ2-4
cdr3_aa: CASSLGYSTQGPQYF
cdr3_nt: TGTGCCAGCAGCTTGGGTTACAGCACCCAAGGCCCCCAGTACTTC

d_call: -
cdr3_length: 17
clone_size: -
v_call: TRBV7-9
j_call: TRBJ2-1
cdr3_aa: CASSPLPRGAVVGEQFF
cdr3_nt: TGTGCCAGCAGCCCGCTTCCTCGGGGGGCAGTGGTTGGTGAGCAGTTCTTC

d_call: TRBD1
cdr3_length: 14
clone_size: -
v_call: TRBV2
j_call: TRBJ1-6
cdr3_aa: CASSGLDRGSPLHF
cdr3_nt: TGTGCCAGCAGTGGTTTGGACAGGGGCTCACCCCTCCACTTT

d_call: -
cdr3_length: 18
clone_size: -
v_call: TRBV27
j_call: TRBJ2-2
cdr3_aa: CASSLRQGRTSDNGELFF
cdr3_nt: TGTGCCAGCAGTTTACGACAGGGGAGGACTAGCGATAACGGGGAGCTGTTTTTT

d_call: TRBD1
cdr3_length: 14
clone_size: -
v_call: TRBV27
j_call: TRBJ1-1
cdr3_aa: CASSFGQGKGEAFF
cdr3_nt: TGTGCCAGCAGCTTTGGACAGGGGAAAGGTGAAGCTTTCTTT

d_call: TRBD2
cdr3_length: 16
clone_size: -
v_call: TRBV4-2
j_call: TRBJ2-3
cdr3_aa: CASSLGLARGTDTQYF
cdr3_nt: TGTGCCAGCAGCCTTGGACTAGCGAGGGGCACAGATACGCAGTATTTT

d_call: -
cdr3_length: 12
clone_size: -
v_call: TRBV27
j_call: TRBJ2-4
cdr3_aa: CASRDDSYIQYF
cdr3_nt: TGTGCCAGCAGAGACGACAGTTACATTCAGTACTTC

d_call: -
cdr3_length: 15
clone_size: -
v_call: TRBV5-1
j_call: TRBJ1-3
cdr3_aa: CASSLGSTSGNTIYF
cdr3_nt: TGCGCCAGCAGCCTGGGGTCTACTTCTGGAAACACCATATATTTT

d_call: -
cdr3_length: 11
clone_size: -
v_call: TRBV6-1
j_call: TRBJ2-5
cdr3_aa: CASKEEETQYF
cdr3_nt: TGTGCCAGCAAGGAGGAAGAGACCCAGTACTTC

d_call: -
cdr3_length: 15
clone_size: -
v_call: TRBV7-2
j_call: TRBJ2-1
cdr3_aa: CASSLWQGSYNEQFF
cdr3_nt: TGTGCCAGCAGCTTATGGCAGGGGTCCTACAATGAGCAGTTCTTC

d_call: TRBD1
cdr3_length: 16
clone_size: -
v_call: TRBV5-1
j_call: TRBJ2-5
cdr3_aa: CASSLGFEGQGETQYF
cdr3_nt: TGCGCCAGCAGCTTGGGGTTTGAGGGACAGGGGGAGACCCAGTACTTC

d_call: TRBD2
cdr3_length: 15
clone_size: -
v_call: TRBV27
j_call: TRBJ2-7
cdr3_aa: CASSLLGLAIYEQYF
cdr3_nt: TGTGCCAGCAGTTTGCTGGGACTAGCAATATACGAGCAGTACTTC

d_call: -
cdr3_length: 12
clone_size: -
v_call: TRBV7-2
j_call: TRBJ1-1
cdr3_aa: CASSLDGNRAFF
cdr3_nt: TGTGCCAGCAGCTTAGATGGCAATCGAGCTTTCTTT